This T cell receptor beta chain was recorded in a study of blood T cells in healthy people across ages. Study-wide background: About one barcoded beta molecule per two T cells was the capture yield of template switching.

Study-wide findings and caveats: More naive CD4+ cells and higher diversity marked long-lived donors relative to aged donors.

Note on this clonotype: Its antigen is unknown.

Sample-barcoded 5' priming and a J-beta primer mix drove a second PCR of 7 to 11 cycles. TCRdb re-derived calls from the 5' RACE reads in MiXCR, one entry per CDR3 protein. The sample lists about 1,400,000 distinct CDR3 sequences, 59% seen once, with 6.5% to 8.5% in the top ten. The authors isolated at least 7 million PBMCs per sample. Trimming pared 2 bases from V and 1 base from J, leaving 8 bases between. Germline V gives CDR1 MNHEY, CDR2 SVGEGT. The CDR3 is 14 amino acids. This chain joins TRBV6-2 or TRBV6-3 and TRBJ1-1; D gene uncertain. The sample taken for sequencing was blood. The TCR was taken from a man in his late teens or twenties in good health. CDR3 sequence (DNA): TGTGCCAGCAGTTACCCGCTGGGGAACACTGAAGCTTTCTTT. It translates to CASSYPLGNTEAFF.